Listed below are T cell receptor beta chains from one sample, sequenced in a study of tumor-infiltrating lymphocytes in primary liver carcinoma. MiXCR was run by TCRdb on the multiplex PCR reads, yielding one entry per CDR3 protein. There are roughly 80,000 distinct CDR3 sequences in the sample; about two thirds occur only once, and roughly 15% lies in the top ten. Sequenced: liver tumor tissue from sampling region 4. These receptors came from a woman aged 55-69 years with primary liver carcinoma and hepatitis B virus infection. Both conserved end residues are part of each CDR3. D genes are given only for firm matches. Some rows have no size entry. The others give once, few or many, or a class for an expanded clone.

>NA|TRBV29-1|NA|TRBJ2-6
TGCAGCGTCCGGGGACTGGGGCGCTCTGGGGCCAACGTCCTGACTTTC
CSVRGLGRSGANVLTF
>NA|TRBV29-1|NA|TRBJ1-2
TGCAGCGTTAATGACACCCCTAACTATGGCTACATCTTC
CSVNDTPNYGYIF
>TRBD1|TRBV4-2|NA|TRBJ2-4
TGTACCAGCAGCCAATCCTACATAACAGGGACAGCCAAAAACATCCAGTACTTC
CTSSQSYITGTAKNIQYF
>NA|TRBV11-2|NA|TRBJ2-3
TGTGCCAGCAGCTCAGTTGGGGGCACAGATACACAGTATTTT
CASSSVGGTDTQYF
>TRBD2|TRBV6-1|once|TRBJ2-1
TGTGTCAGCAGGGCGGGAGACTCCTACGATGAGCAGTTCTTC
CVSRAGDSYDEQFF
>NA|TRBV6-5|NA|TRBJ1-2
TGTGCCAGCAGTTACTCATCAGACAAAGCAGATGGCTACATCTTC
CASSYSSDKADGYIF
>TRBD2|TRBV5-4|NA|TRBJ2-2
TGTGTCAGTAGCGGGGCACAGAACACCGGAGAGCTGTTTTTT
CVSSGAQNTGELFF
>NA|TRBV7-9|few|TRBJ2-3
TGTGCCAGCAGTCTGGACACAGATATGCAGTATTTT
CASSLDTDMQYF
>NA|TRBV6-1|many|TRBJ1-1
TGTGCCAGCAGTGCGGGGCCCACTGAAGCTTTCTTT
CASSAGPTEAFF
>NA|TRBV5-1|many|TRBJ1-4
TGCGCCAGCAGCTTGGGGGGCGAGAGGGAAAAACTGTTTTTT
CASSLGGEREKLFF
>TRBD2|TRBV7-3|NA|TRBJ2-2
TGTGCCAGCAGCTTAAGCCCAGCGGGAGGCTCCACCGGGGGGCTGTTTTTT
CASSLSPAGGSTGGLFF
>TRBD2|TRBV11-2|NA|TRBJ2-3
TGTGCCAGCAGGCCAACGGGAGGGAGCACAGATACGCAGTGTTTT
CASRPTGGSTDTQCF
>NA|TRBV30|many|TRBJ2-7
TGTGCCTGGATGGGCCGAAGGAATAGTCGCTACGAGCAGTACTTC
CAWMGRRNSRYEQYF
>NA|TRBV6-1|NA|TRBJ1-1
TGTGCCAGCGATGCCAGGGAGAACAGTGAAGCTTCCTTT
CASDARENSEASF
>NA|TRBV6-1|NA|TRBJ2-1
TGTGCTAGTCAGGACAAGTCCTACAATGAGCACTTCTTC
CASQDKSYNEHFF
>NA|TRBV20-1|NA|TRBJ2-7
TGCAGTGCACGACAGGTTTACGAGCACTACTTC
CSARQVYEHYF
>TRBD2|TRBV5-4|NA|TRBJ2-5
TGTACCAGCAGCTCTCCCCTGACTAGCGGGAGGGGGGAGACCCAGTACTTC
CTSSSPLTSGRGETQYF
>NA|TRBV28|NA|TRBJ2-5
TGTGCCACCAGTTTATCTGGTGTTGAGACCCAGTACTTC
CATSLSGVETQYF
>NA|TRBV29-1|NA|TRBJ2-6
TGCAGCGTTGATAGTAGCTCCGGGGCCAAGGTCCTGACTTTC
CSVDSSSGAKVLTF
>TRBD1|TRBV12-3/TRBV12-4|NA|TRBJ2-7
TGTGCCATCAGTTCCGACAGGGGCAGGGCCCGTTACTACGAGCAGTACTTC
CAISSDRGRARYYEQYF
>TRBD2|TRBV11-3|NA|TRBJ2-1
TGTGTCAACATCGCCGGACAGGGGGGACTAGCGGGAGGATTCAATGAGCAGTTCTTC
CVNIAGQGGLAGGFNEQFF
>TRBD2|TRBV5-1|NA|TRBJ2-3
TGCGCCAGTGCTACTAGCGGGAGTCCTCCAGATACGCGGTATTTT
CASATSGSPPDTRYF
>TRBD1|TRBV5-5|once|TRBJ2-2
TGCGCCAGTACCCCCGGGGACAGGGACAACGGGGAGCTGTTTTTT
CASTPGDRDNGELFF
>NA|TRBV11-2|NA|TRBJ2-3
TGTGCCAAGAGCCCCTGGGCGGATACACAGTATTTT
CAKSPWADTQYF
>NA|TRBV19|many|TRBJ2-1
TGTGCCAGTAGTTTCTTAGCGGATGAGCAGTTCTTC
CASSFLADEQFF
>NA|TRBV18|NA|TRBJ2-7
TGTGCCAGCTCTCCCGGCGGACAATTCTACGAGCAGTACTTC
CASSPGGQFYEQYF
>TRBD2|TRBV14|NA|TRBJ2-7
TGTGCCAGCAGCCAAGCTCGGTATAGCGGGGGCTACGAGCAATGCTTC
CASSQARYSGGYEQCF
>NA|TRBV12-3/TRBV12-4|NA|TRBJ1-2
TGTGCCAGCAGTTTCAAGAGATCGTACGGTTACATCTTC
CASSFKRSYGYIF
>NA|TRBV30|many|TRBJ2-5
TGTGCCTGGAACGACGGGACCCCTATAGAGACCCAGTACTTC
CAWNDGTPIETQYF
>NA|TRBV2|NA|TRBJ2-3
TGTGCCAGCAGCTCGATGGATACGCAGTATTTT
CASSSMDTQYF
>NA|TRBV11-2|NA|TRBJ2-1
TGTGTCAGCAGCTTATGGGGACCCTACAATGAGCAGTTCTTC
CVSSLWGPYNEQFF
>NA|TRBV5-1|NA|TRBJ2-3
TGCACCAGCAGCTTGGGATTTCGGACCCGCCAAGATACGCAGTATTTT
CTSSLGFRTRQDTQYF
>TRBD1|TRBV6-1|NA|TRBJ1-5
TGTGCCAGCGGTCTTATGGATGTGACAGGGCTCAATCAGCCCCAGCATTTT
CASGLMDVTGLNQPQHF
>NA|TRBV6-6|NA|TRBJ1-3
TGTGCCAATAGTTCCTCTGGAAACACCATATATTTT
CANSSSGNTIYF
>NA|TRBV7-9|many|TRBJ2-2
TGTGCCACCGGGGGGACAGGCAGGACCGGGGAGCTGTTTTTT
CATGGTGRTGELFF
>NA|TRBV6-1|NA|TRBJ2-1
TGTGCCAGCGGACGAGAGGCGCGTGACTACAATGAGCTGTTCTTC
CASGREARDYNELFF
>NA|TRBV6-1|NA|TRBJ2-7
TGTGCCGGAGACTCGGGAACCTACGAGCAGTACTTC
CAGDSGTYEQYF
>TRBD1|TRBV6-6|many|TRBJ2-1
TGTGCCAGCATCAACCGGGACAGGGGAAGTAGCGGGAAACGATGGGGTATCAATGAGCAGTTCTTC
CASINRDRGSSGKRWGINEQFF
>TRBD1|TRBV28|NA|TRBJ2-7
TGTGCCAGCAAGGGGGGACAGGAGTCCTACGAGCAGTACTTC
CASKGGQESYEQYF
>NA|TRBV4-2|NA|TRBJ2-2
TGTGCTAGCAGCCCAGTCACTAGCTCCCAACAGGGCGGGGAGCTGTTTTTT
CASSPVTSSQQGGELFF
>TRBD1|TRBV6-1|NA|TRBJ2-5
TGTGCCAACAGTCCCCGCGACAGGGATTGGGAGACCCAGTACTTC
CANSPRDRDWETQYF
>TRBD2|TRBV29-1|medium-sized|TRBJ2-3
TGCAGCGTCGCCTATGGGAGCGGGAGTGCTGATACGCAGTATTTT
CSVAYGSGSADTQYF
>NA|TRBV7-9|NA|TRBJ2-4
TGTACCAGCAGCACCTTAGATGAGGATCCAATTCAGTACTTC
CTSSTLDEDPIQYF
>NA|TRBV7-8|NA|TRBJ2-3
TGTGTCAGCAGCTTGCTTGGGGGGACAACAGATACGCAGTATTTT
CVSSLLGGTTDTQYF
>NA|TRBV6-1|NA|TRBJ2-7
TGTGCCAGTAGGGAGGCCGGGGCTCAGGAAGAGCAGTACTTC
CASREAGAQEEQYF